One sample yielded the 9 T cell receptor beta chains listed below, sequenced in a study of radiation and T cells in renal cell carcinoma. Treatment of the sample: 15 Gy SBRT to primary tumor, nephrectomy 4 weeks later. Libraries were prepared by immunoSEQ multiplex PCR; TCRdb keeps only in-frame clonotypes and omits some of them. Of roughly 9,300 clones in the sample, roughly 60% are singletons; the top ten hold 15% to 20%. Source: tumor tissue, taken from a patient whose treatment included radiotherapy and nephrectomy. The receptors come from a woman in her 50s with renal cell carcinoma.

V gene TRBV7-3 combines with J gene TRBJ2-4; 9 bases line up with TRBD2. J lost 7 bases, V lost 3 bases, and 10 bases had no gene match. The CDR3 spans 16 residues. Germline values: CDR1 SGHTA, CDR2 FQGTGA. In DNA, the CDR3 is TGTGCCAGCAGCTTGACGGCTAGCGGGATTGGGAACATTCAGTACTTC. It specifies CASSLTASGIGNIQYF.

This rearrangement joins TRBV7-2 to TRBJ1-1; a weak D match, TRBD1 (6 bases). Per germline, CDR1 SGHTA and CDR2 FQGNSA. Trimming left V 5 bases short and J 10 bases short, with 20 bases between. This CDR3 comprises 14 residues. The DNA for the CDR3 is TGTGCCAGCAGCCCTCGTGGAGGGGGGAACGCAGCTTTCTTT. Its translation is CASSPRGGGNAAFF.

The V and J genes are TRBV6-5 and TRBJ1-6; possible D gene TRBD1, 5 bases. There are 12 residues in the CDR3. Trimming pared 5 bases from V and 11 bases from J, leaving 10 bases between. Germline values: CDR1 MNHEY, CDR2 SVGAGI. The CDR3 DNA reads TGTGCCAGCAGTCGGGCCAGGGCACCCCTCCACTTT. Translating it yields CASSRARAPLHF.

A word on this clone: Sequence at one end of the junction differs from germline and may be a read error. V gene TRBV7-2 combines with J gene TRBJ2-5, with TRBD2 as a possible D gene (5 bases). CDR3 size: 13 residues. Germline CDR1 and CDR2: SGHTA and FQGNSA. Written as DNA, the CDR3 is TGTGCCAGCAGCTTAGCGGACGGGGATGAAATGAACTTC. Translated, it gives CASSLADGDEMNF.

Only a few counts were recorded for this clone. V gene TRBV5-1 combines with J gene TRBJ1-1; D uncertain. This CDR3 is 16 amino acids long. The germline V and J ends were trimmed by 4 bases and 1 base, with 17 bases remaining between them. Germline V gene sequence: CDR1 SGHRS, CDR2 YFSETQ. CDR3 protein: CASSVDGLGQNTEAFF. The DNA of the CDR3 is TGCGCCAGCAGCGTGGACGGGTTAGGGCAGAACACTGAAGCTTTCTTT.

The rearrangement joins TRBV18 to TRBJ1-1; D gene ambiguous. V lost 2 bases to trimming and J lost 1 base, with 11 bases between them. Germline CDR1 reads KGHSH; CDR2 reads LQKENI. This CDR3 comprises 15 residues. The CDR3 region has the DNA TGTGCCAGCTCACCAGGGGTGGGCGGGAACACTGAAGCTTTCTTT. This sequence encodes CASSPGVGGNTEAFF.

V usage is TRBV5-6 and J usage is TRBJ1-4; the D gene is possibly TRBD1 (6 bases). The CDR3 spans 14 residues. V dropped 0 bases and J dropped 8 bases, with 11 bases sitting between them. CDR1 is SGHDT, CDR2 YYEEEE, per germline. The CDR3 here is CASSLAGVGEKLFF. The CDR3 DNA is TGTGCCAGCAGCTTGGCAGGGGTCGGCGAAAAACTGTTTTTT.

The chain is built from TRBV28 and TRBJ2-7, with 8 bases fitting TRBD2. The germline gives CDR1 MDHEN, CDR2 SYDVKM. The CDR3 is 15 residues long. The V gene end was trimmed by 5 bases and the J gene end by 13 bases; junction bases not matched to a gene: 19. The CDR3 DNA follows: TGTGCCAGCAGTGATTTTAATGAGGGTAGCGGGGTATATTACTTC. Translated, it gives CASSDFNEGSGVYYF. Full variable domain (rest looked up from reference TRBV28 and TRBJ2-7): DVKVTQSSRYLVKRTGEKVFLECVQDMDHENMFWYRQDPGLGLRLIYFSYDVKMKEKGDIPEGYSVSREKKERFSLILESASTNQTSMYLCASSDFNEGSGVYYFGPGTRLTVT.

By share of the sample, this clone is medium-sized. The rearrangement joins TRBV5-1 to TRBJ1-5; D not resolved. CDR3 length equals 13 residues. Germline values: CDR1 SGHRS, CDR2 YFSETQ. The V end lost 0 bases, the J end lost 6 bases, and 7 bases lay between the germline ends. The CDR3 sequence is CASSLEGSQPQHF. The CDR3, as DNA: TGCGCCAGCAGCTTGGAGGGCAGTCAGCCCCAGCATTTT.